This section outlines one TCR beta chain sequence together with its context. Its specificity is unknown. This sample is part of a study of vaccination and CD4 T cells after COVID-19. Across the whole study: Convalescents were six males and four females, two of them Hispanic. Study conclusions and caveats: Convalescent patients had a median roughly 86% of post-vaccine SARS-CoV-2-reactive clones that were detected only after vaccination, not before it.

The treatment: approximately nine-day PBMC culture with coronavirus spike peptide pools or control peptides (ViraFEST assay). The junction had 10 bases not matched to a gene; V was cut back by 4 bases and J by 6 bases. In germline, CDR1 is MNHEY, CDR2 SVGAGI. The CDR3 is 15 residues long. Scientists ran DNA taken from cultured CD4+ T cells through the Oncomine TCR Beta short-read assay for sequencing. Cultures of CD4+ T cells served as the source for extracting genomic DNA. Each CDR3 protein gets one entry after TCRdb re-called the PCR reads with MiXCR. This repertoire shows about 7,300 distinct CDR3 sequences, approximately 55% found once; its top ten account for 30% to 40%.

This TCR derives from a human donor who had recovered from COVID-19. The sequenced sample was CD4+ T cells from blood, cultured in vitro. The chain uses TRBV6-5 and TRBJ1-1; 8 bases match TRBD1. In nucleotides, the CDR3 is TGTGCCAGCAGTTCCCCCAGGGGGCGGAAATCTGAAGCTTTCTTT. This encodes CASSSPRGRKSEAFF.